The source of this T cell receptor (beta chain) is a study of blood T cell repertoires in COVID-19. Trimming removed 2 bases from V and 3 bases from J, with 10 bases in between. Germline V gene sequence: CDR1 SGHAT, CDR2 FQDESV (reference sequence). The CDR3 consists of 15 residues. The assay was immunoSEQ multiplex PCR, and TCRdb's table has in-frame clones only and misses some. The data hold some 210,000 clones, with 80% observed a single time. This clone was detected once. Material: PBMCs or T cells enriched from blood (not recorded which). The rearrangement links TRBV11-1 to TRBJ2-2, with D possibly being TRBD1 (5 bases). The sequence derives from a man younger than 40 with acute COVID-19. In nucleotides, the CDR3 is TGTGCCAGCAGCTTACCGACAGCCTACACCGGGGAGCTGTTTTTT. Translation: CASSLPTAYTGELFF.